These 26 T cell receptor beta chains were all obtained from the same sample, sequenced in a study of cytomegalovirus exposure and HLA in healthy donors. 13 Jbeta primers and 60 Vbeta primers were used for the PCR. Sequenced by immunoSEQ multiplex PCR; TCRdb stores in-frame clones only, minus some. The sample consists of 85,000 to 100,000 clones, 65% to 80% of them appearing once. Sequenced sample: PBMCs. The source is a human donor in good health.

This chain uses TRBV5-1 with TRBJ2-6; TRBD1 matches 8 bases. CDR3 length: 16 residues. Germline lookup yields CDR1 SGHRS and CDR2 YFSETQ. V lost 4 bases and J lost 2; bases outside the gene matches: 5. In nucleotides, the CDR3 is TGCGCCAGCAGCAGGGACAGGCCTGCTGGGGCCAACGTCCTGACTTTC. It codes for CASSRDRPAGANVLTF.

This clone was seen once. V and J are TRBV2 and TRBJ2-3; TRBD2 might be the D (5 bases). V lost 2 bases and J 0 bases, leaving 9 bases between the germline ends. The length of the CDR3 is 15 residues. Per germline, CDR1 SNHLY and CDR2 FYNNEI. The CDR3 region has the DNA TGTGCCAGCAGTGAACTGGCGGGTAGCACAGATACGCAGTATTTT. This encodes CASSELAGSTDTQYF.

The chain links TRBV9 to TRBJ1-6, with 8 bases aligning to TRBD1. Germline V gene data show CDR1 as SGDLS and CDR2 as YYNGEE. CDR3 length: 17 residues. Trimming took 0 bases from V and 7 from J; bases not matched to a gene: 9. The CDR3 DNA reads TGTGCCAGCAGCGTAGGGACAGGGAGGGATTTAAATTCACCCCTCCACTTT. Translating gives CASSVGTGRDLNSPLHF. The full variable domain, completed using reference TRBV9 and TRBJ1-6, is DSGVTQTPKHLITATGQRVTLRCSPRSGDLSVYWYQQSLDQGLQFLIQYYNGEERAKGNILERFSAQQFPDLHSELNLSSLELGDSALYFCASSVGTGRDLNSPLHFGNGTRLTVT.

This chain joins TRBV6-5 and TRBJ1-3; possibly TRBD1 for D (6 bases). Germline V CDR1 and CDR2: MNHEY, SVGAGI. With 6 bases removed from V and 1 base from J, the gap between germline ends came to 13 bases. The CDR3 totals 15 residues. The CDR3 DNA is TGTGCCAGCAGCCCAGGGGTCTTATCTGGAAACACCATATATTTT. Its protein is CASSPGVLSGNTIYF.

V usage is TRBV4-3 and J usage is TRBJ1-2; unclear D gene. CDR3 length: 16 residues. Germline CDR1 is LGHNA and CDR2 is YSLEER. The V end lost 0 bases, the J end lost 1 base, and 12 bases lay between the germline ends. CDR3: CASSQDRTVNNYGYTF. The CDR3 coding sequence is TGCGCCAGCAGCCAAGATCGAACAGTTAATAACTATGGCTACACCTTC.

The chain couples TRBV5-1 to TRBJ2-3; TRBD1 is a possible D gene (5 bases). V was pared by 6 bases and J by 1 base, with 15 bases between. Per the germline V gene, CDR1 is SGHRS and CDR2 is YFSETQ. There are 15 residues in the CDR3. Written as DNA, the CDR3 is TGCGCCAGCACCCTTCAGGGTAGGGGCACAGATACGCAGTATTTT. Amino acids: CASTLQGRGTDTQYF.

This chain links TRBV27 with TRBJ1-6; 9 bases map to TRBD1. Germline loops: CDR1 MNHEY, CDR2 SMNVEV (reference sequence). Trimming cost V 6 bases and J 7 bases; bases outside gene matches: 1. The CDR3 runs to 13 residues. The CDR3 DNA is TGTGCCAGCAGGGACAGGGGAAATTCACCCCTCCACTTT. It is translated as CASRDRGNSPLHF.

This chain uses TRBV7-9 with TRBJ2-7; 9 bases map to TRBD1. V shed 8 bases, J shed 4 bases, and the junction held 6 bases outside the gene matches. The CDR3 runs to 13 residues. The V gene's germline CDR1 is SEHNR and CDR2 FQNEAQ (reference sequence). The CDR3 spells CASAGDRVYEQYF. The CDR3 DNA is TGTGCCAGCGCCGGGGACAGGGTGTACGAGCAGTACTTC.

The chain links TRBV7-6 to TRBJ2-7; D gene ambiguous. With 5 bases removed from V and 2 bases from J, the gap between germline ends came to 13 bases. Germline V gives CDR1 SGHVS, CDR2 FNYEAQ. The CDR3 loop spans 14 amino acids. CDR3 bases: TGTGCCAGCAGCCTTGATATACAACCCTACGAGCAGTACTTC. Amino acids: CASSLDIQPYEQYF.

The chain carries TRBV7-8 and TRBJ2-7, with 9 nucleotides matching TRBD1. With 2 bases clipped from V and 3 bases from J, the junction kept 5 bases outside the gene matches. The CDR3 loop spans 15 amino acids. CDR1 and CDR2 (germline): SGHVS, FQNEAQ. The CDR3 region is CASSLSPGQGYEQYF. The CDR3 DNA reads TGTGCCAGCAGCTTATCTCCGGGACAGGGCTACGAGCAGTACTTC.

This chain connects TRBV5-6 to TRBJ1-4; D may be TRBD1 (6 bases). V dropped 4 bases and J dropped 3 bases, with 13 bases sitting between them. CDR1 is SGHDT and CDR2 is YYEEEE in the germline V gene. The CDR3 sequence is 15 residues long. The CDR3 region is CASSTVQGPNEKLFF. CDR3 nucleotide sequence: TGTGCCAGCAGCACCGTACAGGGACCTAATGAAAAACTGTTTTTT. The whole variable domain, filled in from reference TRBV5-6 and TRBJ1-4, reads DAGVTQSPTHLIKTRGQQVTLRCSPKSGHDTVSWYQQALGQGPQFIFQYYEEEERQRGNFPDRFSGHQFPNYSSELNVNALLLGDSALYLCASSTVQGPNEKLFFGSGTQLSVL.

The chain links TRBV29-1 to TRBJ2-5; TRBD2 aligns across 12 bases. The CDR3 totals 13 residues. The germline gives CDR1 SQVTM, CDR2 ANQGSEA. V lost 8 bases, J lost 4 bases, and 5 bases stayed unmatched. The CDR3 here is CSSEGLAGETQYF. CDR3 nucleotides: TGCAGCTCTGAGGGACTAGCGGGAGAGACCCAGTACTTC.

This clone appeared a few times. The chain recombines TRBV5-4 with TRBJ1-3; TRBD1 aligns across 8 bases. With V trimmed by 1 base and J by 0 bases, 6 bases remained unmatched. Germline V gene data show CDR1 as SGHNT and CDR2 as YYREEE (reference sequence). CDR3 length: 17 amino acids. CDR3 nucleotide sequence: TGTGCCAGCAGCTTGTGGGGACAGGTGTACTCTGGAAACACCATATATTTT. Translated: CASSLWGQVYSGNTIYF.

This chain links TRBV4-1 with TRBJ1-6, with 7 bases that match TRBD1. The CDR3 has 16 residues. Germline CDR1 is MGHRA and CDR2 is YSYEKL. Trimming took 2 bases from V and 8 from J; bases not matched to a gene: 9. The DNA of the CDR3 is TGCGCCAGCAGCCAATCGACAGGGCGCTTGGATTCACCCCTCCACTTT. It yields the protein CASSQSTGRLDSPLHF.

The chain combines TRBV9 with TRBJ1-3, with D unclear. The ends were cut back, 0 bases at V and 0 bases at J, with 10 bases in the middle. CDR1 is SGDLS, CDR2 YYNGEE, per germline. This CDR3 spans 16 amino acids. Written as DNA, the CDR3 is TGTGCCAGCAGCGTAGGAGGGATCAACTCTGGAAACACCATATATTTT. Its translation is CASSVGGINSGNTIYF.

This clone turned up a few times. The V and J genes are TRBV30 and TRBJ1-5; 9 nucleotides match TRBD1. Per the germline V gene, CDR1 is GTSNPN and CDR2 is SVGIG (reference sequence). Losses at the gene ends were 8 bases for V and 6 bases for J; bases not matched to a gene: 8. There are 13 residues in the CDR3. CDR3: CAASQGAGQPQHF. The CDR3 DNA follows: TGTGCCGCATCACAGGGGGCCGGTCAGCCCCAGCATTTT.

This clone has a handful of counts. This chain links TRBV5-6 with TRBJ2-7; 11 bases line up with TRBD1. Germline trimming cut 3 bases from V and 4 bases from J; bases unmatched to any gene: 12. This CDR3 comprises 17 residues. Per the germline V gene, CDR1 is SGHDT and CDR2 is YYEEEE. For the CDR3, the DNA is TGTGCCAGCAGCTCGCCGGGACAGGGGGGAATTTCGTACGAGCAGTACTTC. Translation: CASSSPGQGGISYEQYF.

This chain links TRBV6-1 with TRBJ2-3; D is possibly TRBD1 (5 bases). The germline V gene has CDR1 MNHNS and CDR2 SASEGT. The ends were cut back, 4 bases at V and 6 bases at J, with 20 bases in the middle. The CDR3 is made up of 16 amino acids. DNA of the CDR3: TGTGCCAGCAGTGCACCGGGCGATATCGCAGGGGATACGCAGTATTTT. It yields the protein CASSAPGDIAGDTQYF.

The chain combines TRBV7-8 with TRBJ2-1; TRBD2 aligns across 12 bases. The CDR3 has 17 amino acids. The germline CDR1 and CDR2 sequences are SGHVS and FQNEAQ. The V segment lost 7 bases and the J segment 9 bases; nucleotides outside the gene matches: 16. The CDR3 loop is CASTRLAGVKTPSEQFF. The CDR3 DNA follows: TGTGCCAGCACGAGACTAGCGGGGGTCAAAACGCCCAGTGAGCAGTTCTTC.

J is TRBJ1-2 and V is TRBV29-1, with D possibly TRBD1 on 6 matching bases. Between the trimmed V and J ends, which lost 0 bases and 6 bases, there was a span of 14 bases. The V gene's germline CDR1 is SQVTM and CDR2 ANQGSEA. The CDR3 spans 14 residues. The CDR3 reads CSVEDPRGYDGYTF. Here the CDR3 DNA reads TGCAGCGTTGAAGACCCCAGGGGCTATGATGGCTACACCTTC.

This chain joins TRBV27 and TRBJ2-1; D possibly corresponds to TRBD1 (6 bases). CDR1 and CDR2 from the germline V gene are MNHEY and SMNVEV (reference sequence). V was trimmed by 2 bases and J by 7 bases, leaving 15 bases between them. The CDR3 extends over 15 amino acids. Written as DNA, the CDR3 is TGTGCCAGCAGTTTAAGGGCAGGGGATTCGAATGAGCAGTTCTTC. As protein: CASSLRAGDSNEQFF.

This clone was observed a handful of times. CDR3 DNA sequence: TGTGCCAGCAGCTTACTTTGGAACACTGAAGCTTTCTTT. It specifies CASSLLWNTEAFF. The V and J genes are TRBV5-4 and TRBJ1-1; no firm D call. Between the trimmed V and J ends, which lost 2 bases and 1 base, there was a span of 6 bases. The germline V gene has CDR1 SGHNT and CDR2 YYREEE (reference sequence). The CDR3 is 13 amino acids. The variable domain in full, with the rest retrieved from reference TRBV5-4 and TRBJ1-1, is ETGVTQSPTHLIKTRGQQVTLRCSSQSGHNTVSWYQQALGQGPQFIFQYYREEENGRGNFPPRFSGLQFPNYSSELNVNALELDDSALYLCASSLLWNTEAFFGQGTRLTVV.

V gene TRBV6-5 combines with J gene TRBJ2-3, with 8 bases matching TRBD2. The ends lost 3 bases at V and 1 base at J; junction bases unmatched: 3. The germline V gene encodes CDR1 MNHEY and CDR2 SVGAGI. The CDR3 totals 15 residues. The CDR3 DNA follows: TGTGCCAGCAGTTATTTTAGCGGGGGCACAGATACGCAGTATTTT. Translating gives CASSYFSGGTDTQYF.

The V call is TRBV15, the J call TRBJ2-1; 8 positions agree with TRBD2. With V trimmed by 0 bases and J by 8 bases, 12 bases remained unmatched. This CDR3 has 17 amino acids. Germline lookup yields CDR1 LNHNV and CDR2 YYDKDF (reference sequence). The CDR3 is CATSRDTSGGRGDEQFF. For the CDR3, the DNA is TGTGCCACCAGCAGAGATACGAGCGGGGGCCGGGGGGATGAGCAGTTCTTC.

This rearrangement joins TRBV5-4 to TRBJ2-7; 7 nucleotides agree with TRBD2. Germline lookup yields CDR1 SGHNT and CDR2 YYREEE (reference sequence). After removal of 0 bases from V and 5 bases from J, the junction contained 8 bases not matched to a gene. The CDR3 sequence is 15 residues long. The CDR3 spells CASSLVQGGSNEQYF. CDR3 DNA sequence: TGTGCCAGCAGCTTGGTCCAGGGCGGGAGTAACGAGCAGTACTTC.

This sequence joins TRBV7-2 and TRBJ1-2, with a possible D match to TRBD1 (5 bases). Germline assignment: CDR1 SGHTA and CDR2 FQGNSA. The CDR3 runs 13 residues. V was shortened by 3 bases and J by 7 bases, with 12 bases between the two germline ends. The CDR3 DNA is TGTGCCAGCAGCTTCGACCCGGGGGGTGGCTACACCTTC. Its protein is CASSFDPGGGYTF.